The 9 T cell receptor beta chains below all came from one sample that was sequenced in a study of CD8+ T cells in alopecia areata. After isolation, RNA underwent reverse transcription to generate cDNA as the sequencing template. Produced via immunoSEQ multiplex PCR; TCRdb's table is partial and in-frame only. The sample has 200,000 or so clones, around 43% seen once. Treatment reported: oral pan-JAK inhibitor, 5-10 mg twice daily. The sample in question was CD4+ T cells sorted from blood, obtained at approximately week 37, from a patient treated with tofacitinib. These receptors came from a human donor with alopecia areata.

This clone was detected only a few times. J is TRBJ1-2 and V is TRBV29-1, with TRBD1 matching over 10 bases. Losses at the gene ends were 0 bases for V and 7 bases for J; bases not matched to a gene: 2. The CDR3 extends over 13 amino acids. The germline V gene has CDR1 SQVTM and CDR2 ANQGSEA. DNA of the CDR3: TGCAGCGTTGAAGAGGGACAGGGGAGTGGCTACACCTTC. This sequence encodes CSVEEGQGSGYTF.

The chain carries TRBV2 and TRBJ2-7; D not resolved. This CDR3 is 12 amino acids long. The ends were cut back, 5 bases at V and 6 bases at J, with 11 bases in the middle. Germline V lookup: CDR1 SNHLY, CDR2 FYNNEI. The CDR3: CASSWQKVEQYF. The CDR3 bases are TGTGCCAGCAGTTGGCAGAAAGTCGAGCAGTACTTC.

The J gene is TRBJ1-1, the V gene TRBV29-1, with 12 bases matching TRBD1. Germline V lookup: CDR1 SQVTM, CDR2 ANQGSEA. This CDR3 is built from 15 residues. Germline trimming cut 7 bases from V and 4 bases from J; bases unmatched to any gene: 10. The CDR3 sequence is CSGRDRGRLSTEAFF. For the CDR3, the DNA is TGCAGCGGCCGGGACAGGGGGCGATTAAGCACTGAAGCTTTCTTT.

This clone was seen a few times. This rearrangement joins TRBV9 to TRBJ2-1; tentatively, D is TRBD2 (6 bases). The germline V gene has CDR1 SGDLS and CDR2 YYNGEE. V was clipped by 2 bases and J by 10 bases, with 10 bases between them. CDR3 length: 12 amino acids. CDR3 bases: TGTGCCAGCAGCGTCGGAGGGACCGAGCAGTTCTTC. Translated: CASSVGGTEQFF.

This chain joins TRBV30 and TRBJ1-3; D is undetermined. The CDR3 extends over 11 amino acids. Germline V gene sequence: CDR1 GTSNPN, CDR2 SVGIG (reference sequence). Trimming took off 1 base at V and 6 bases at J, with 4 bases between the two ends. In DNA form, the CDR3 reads TGTGCCTGGAGTGAAGAAAACACCATATATTTT. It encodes CAWSEENTIYF. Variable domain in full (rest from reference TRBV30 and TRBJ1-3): SQTIHQWPATLVQPVGSPLSLECTVEGTSNPNLYWYRQAAGRGLQLLFYSVGIGQISSEVPQNLSASRPQDRQFILSSKKLLLSDSGFYLCAWSEENTIYFGEGSWLTVV.

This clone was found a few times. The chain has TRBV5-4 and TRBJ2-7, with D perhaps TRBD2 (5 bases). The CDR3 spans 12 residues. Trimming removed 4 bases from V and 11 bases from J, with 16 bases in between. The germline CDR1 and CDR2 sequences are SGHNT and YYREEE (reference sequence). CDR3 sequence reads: CASSLTSGMEYF. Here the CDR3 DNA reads TGTGCCAGCAGCCTGACGTCGGGGATGGAGTACTTC.

The CDR3 sequence is CATSRDRGRGSYEQYF. Written as DNA, the CDR3 is TGTGCCACCAGCAGAGACAGGGGTAGGGGCTCCTACGAGCAGTACTTC. The chain recombines TRBV15 with TRBJ2-7; the D gene is possibly TRBD1 (6 bases). V was shortened by 0 bases and J by 0 bases, with 12 bases between the two germline ends. Germline V CDR1 and CDR2: LNHNV, YYDKDF (reference sequence). The CDR3 spans 16 residues. The whole variable domain, filled in from reference TRBV15 and TRBJ2-7, reads DAMVIQNPRYQVTQFGKPVTLSCSQTLNHNVMYWYQQKSSQAPKLLFHYYDKDFNNEADTPDNFQSRRPNTSFCFLDIRSPGLGDTAMYLCATSRDRGRGSYEQYFGPGTRLTVT.

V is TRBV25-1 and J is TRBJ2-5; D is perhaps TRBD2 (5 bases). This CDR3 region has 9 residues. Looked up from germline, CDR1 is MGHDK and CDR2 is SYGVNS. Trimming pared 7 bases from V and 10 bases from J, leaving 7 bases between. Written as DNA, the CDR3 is TGTGCCAGCATCGGGGTCCAGTACTTC. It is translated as CASIGVQYF.

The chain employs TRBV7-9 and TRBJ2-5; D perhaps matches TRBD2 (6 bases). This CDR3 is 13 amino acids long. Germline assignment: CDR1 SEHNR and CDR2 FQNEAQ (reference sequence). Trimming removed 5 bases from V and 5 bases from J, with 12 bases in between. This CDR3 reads CASSGGWLETQYF. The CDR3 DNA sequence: TGTGCCAGCAGCGGGGGGTGGCTGGAGACCCAGTACTTC.